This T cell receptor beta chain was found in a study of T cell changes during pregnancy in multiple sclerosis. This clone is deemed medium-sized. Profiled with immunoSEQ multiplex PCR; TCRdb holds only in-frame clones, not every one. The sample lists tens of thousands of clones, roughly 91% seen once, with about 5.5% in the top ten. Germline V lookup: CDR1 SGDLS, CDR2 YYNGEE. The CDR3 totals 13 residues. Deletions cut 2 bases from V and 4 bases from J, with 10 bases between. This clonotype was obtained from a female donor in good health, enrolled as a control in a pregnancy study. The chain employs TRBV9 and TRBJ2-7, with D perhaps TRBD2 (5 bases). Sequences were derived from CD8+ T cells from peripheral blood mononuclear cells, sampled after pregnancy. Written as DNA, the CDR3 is TGTGCCAGCAGCGTGGACTCTACATACGAGCAGTACTTC. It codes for CASSVDSTYEQYF.